The next 25 T cell receptor beta chains were all read from a single sample in a study of beta chain features in type 1 diabetes. Notes on the study in general: Type 1 diabetes patients showed a moderate but significant shortening of TCRB CDR3s in all four CD4+ subsets.

Reverse transcription of all isolated RNA meant that expressed TCRB transcripts were sequenced. Profiled with immunoSEQ multiplex PCR; TCRdb holds only in-frame clones, not every one. This sample has about 300,000 clones, with less than 15% found just once. The antigens for these receptors are not known. The sample was naive CD4+ T cells from blood. Receptors originate from a woman aged 18-30 years with type 1 diabetes.

The CDR3 here is CAWSRGASAGELFF. In DNA form, the CDR3 reads TGTGCCTGGAGTCGGGGAGCCTCGGCGGGGGAGCTGTTTTTT. J is TRBJ2-2 and V is TRBV30, with D tentatively TRBD2 (5 bases). Germline CDR1 GTSNPN, CDR2 SVGIG (reference sequence). V was shortened by 2 bases and J by 8 bases, with 15 bases between the two germline ends. The CDR3 loop spans 14 amino acids.

This clone was seen more than once but under ten times. The chain combines TRBV27 with TRBJ2-7; tentatively, D is TRBD1 (5 bases). V was shortened by 3 bases and J by 6 bases, with 12 bases between the two germline ends. Germline V gives CDR1 MNHEY, CDR2 SMNVEV (reference sequence). CDR3 length equals 13 residues. In DNA, the CDR3 is TGTGCCAGCAGTTTTGCTAGGGGCAGCGAGCAGTACTTC. This translates into CASSFARGSEQYF.

The rearrangement links TRBV19 to TRBJ1-2, with 9 bases lining up with TRBD1. The CDR3 runs 14 residues. The V and J ends lost 8 bases and 8 bases, in that order; junction bases with no gene match: 12. Germline lookup yields CDR1 LNHDA and CDR2 SQIVND (reference sequence). This chain's CDR3 is CASLENRGLGGYTF. The CDR3 DNA reads as TGTGCCAGTTTAGAGAACAGGGGGCTTGGAGGCTACACCTTC.

The rearrangement joins TRBV27 to TRBJ2-7; TRBD2 is a possible D gene (5 bases). Between the trimmed V and J ends, which lost 4 bases and 2 bases, there was a span of 12 bases. The CDR3 covers 14 residues. Per germline, CDR1 MNHEY and CDR2 SMNVEV (reference sequence). CDR3 nucleotide sequence: TGTGCCAGCAGTTCCCGGACTCTCCCCTACGAGCAGTACTTC. Amino acid sequence: CASSSRTLPYEQYF.

This clone was counted between two and nine times. The chain links TRBV18 to TRBJ2-3; 11 bases are shared with TRBD2. V lost 10 bases to trimming and J lost 9 bases; unmatched junction nucleotides: 15. The CDR3 spans 15 residues. Germline assignment: CDR1 KGHSH and CDR2 LQKENI. Here the CDR3 reads CATRALAGELGTQYF. In DNA form, the CDR3 reads TGTGCCACCCGTGCACTAGCGGGGGAACTTGGCACGCAGTATTTT. Variable domain in full (rest from reference TRBV18 and TRBJ2-3): NAGVMQNPRHLVRRRGQEARLRCSPMKGHSHVYWYRQLPEEGLKFMVYLQKENIIDESGMPKERFSAEFPKEGPSILRIQQVVRGDSAAYFCATRALAGELGTQYFGPGTRLTVL.

This clone has a handful of counts. The chain uses TRBV5-4 and TRBJ2-2, with 9 bases that match TRBD2. The CDR3 extends over 17 amino acids. Per the germline V gene, CDR1 is SGHNT and CDR2 is YYREEE (reference sequence). After removal of 0 bases from V and 5 bases from J, the junction contained 8 bases not matched to a gene. In nucleotides, the CDR3 is TGTGCCAGCAGCTTGGCCGGGGCTAGCGGGATTACCGGGGAGCTGTTTTTT. Translating gives CASSLAGASGITGELFF. Looking up the rest from reference TRBV5-4 and TRBJ2-2 gives the full variable domain: ETGVTQSPTHLIKTRGQQVTLRCSSQSGHNTVSWYQQALGQGPQFIFQYYREEENGRGNFPPRFSGLQFPNYSSELNVNALELDDSALYLCASSLAGASGITGELFFGEGSRLTVL.

CDR3 protein: CASSSGVSVGFGETQYF. For the CDR3, the DNA is TGTGCCAGCAGCTCGGGTGTAAGCGTAGGATTTGGAGAGACCCAGTACTTC. This sequence joins TRBV5-4 and TRBJ2-5; D remains unclear. Germline V lookup: CDR1 SGHNT, CDR2 YYREEE (reference sequence). This CDR3 has 17 residues. Trimming took 3 bases from V and 4 from J, leaving 22 bases between them.

This clone has more than one count but fewer than ten. The J gene is TRBJ2-2, the V gene TRBV18; D is possibly TRBD1 (6 bases). Germline CDR1 and CDR2: KGHSH and LQKENI. Deletions cut 0 bases from V and 1 base from J, with 6 bases between. The CDR3 has 15 residues. The CDR3 reads CASSPPDRNTGELFF. CDR3 sequence (DNA): TGTGCCAGCTCACCACCGGACAGGAACACCGGGGAGCTGTTTTTT.

This clone has more than one count but fewer than ten. Here the CDR3 DNA reads TGTGCCAGCAGCCGGGGAGGGCAGGACACTGAAGCTTTCTTT. Encoded protein: CASSRGGQDTEAFF. This chain connects TRBV7-9 to TRBJ1-1; no clear D gene. Between the trimmed V and J ends, which lost 5 bases and 3 bases, there was a span of 13 bases. From germline, CDR1 is SEHNR and CDR2 FQNEAQ (reference sequence). The CDR3 consists of 14 residues.

This clone has a handful of counts. The chain couples TRBV5-6 to TRBJ2-1, with TRBD2 as a possible D gene (6 bases). CDR1 and CDR2 from the germline V gene are SGHDT and YYEEEE. The CDR3 loop spans 15 amino acids. V dropped 5 bases and J dropped 5 bases, with 17 bases sitting between them. The chain's CDR3 is CASSLDYLIDNEQFF. DNA for the CDR3: TGTGCCAGCAGTCTGGACTACCTAATCGACAATGAGCAGTTCTTC.

V and J are TRBV11-2 and TRBJ1-2, with 9 positions matching TRBD1. Losses at the gene ends were 6 bases for V and 2 bases for J; bases not matched to a gene: 7. This CDR3 has 15 residues. Germline assignment: CDR1 SGHAT and CDR2 FQNNGV. CDR3 in amino acids: CASRRVGQGNYGYTF. CDR3 nucleotide sequence: TGTGCCAGCAGACGCGTCGGACAGGGGAACTATGGCTACACCTTC.

Only a few counts were recorded for this clone. The chain carries TRBV27 and TRBJ2-7; D uncertain. Trimming stripped 3 bases from V and 7 bases from J, with 16 bases between. This CDR3 is built from 14 residues. Looked up from germline, CDR1 is MNHEY and CDR2 is SMNVEV (reference sequence). Written as DNA, the CDR3 is TGTGCCAGCAGTTTCAAAGGAAGGTTGAGGGAGCAGTACGTC. Residues: CASSFKGRLREQYV.

This clone was found a few times. The CDR3 reads CASSPNRDTGELFF. CDR3 sequence (DNA): TGTGCCAGCTCACCAAACAGGGACACCGGGGAGCTGTTTTTT. This chain joins TRBV18 and TRBJ2-2, with D possibly being TRBD1 (6 bases). With 2 bases removed from V and 3 bases from J, the gap between germline ends came to 7 bases. From germline, CDR1 is KGHSH and CDR2 LQKENI. The CDR3 loop spans 14 amino acids.

This clone appeared a few times. This chain uses TRBV11-2 with TRBJ2-2; no clear D. CDR3 length: 17 amino acids. V lost 5 bases and J 0 bases, leaving 16 bases between the germline ends. Germline V gene lookup returns CDR1 SGHAT and CDR2 FQNNGV. CDR3: CASSPIFHRTNTGELFF. The CDR3 DNA is TGTGCCAGCAGCCCTATCTTTCACAGAACGAACACCGGGGAGCTGTTTTTT.

This clone showed up just a few times. The chain combines TRBV19 with TRBJ2-2; tentative D call: TRBD1 (6 bases). The CDR3 extends over 15 amino acids. Germline-derived CDR1 and CDR2 are LNHDA and SQIVND (reference sequence). The V end lost 11 bases, the J end lost 3 bases, and 19 bases lay between the germline ends. The CDR3 sequence is CAAAWGLHDTGELFF. For the CDR3, the DNA is TGTGCCGCGGCATGGGGGCTACATGACACCGGGGAGCTGTTTTTT.

In this sample, this clone turned up a few times. The V and J genes are TRBV29-1 and TRBJ2-7; 8 bases are shared with TRBD2. The CDR3 covers 13 residues. Germline loops: CDR1 SQVTM, CDR2 ANQGSEA. With V trimmed by 6 bases and J by 4 bases, 8 bases remained unmatched. The CDR3 loop is CSVASGRGYEQYV. The CDR3 DNA sequence: TGCAGCGTAGCCAGCGGGAGAGGTTACGAGCAGTACGTC.

Only one count was recorded for this clone. V is TRBV15 and J is TRBJ2-1, with 8 bases identical to TRBD1. Germline V CDR1 and CDR2: LNHNV, YYDKDF (reference sequence). V shed 8 bases, J shed 6 bases, and the junction held 9 bases outside the gene matches. The length of the CDR3 is 14 residues. The chain's CDR3 is CATSRQGSGNEQFF. The CDR3 coding sequence is TGTGCCACCTCTAGACAGGGGTCAGGCAATGAGCAGTTCTTC.

CDR3 in DNA: TGTGCCAGCAGCCAGGGGACAGGGAACTATGGCTACACCTTC. Encoded protein: CASSQGTGNYGYTF. The V and J genes are TRBV5-4 and TRBJ1-2, with 9 bases matching TRBD1. The CDR3 totals 14 residues. After removal of 4 bases from V and 2 bases from J, the junction contained 3 bases not matched to a gene. Germline V gives CDR1 SGHNT, CDR2 YYREEE (reference sequence).

This clone was detected a few times. This rearrangement joins TRBV11-2 to TRBJ2-2; TRBD2 matches 8 bases. Germline V gene sequence: CDR1 SGHAT, CDR2 FQNNGV. The CDR3 length is 16 residues. V was clipped by 1 base and J by 5 bases; unmatched bases: 6. In nucleotides, the CDR3 is TGTGCCAGCAGCTTAGCGAGCGGGAGAACAACCGGGGAGCTGTTTTTT. This translates into CASSLASGRTTGELFF. The whole variable domain, filled in from reference TRBV11-2 and TRBJ2-2, reads EAGVAQSPRYKIIEKRQSVAFWCNPISGHATLYWYQQILGQGPKLLIQFQNNGVVDDSQLPKDRFSAERLKGVDSTLKIQPAKLEDSAVYLCASSLASGRTTGELFFGEGSRLTVL.

This chain joins TRBV5-4 and TRBJ2-1; no clear D. Germline lookup yields CDR1 SGHNT and CDR2 YYREEE (reference sequence). This CDR3 region has 12 residues. With 2 bases removed from V and 10 bases from J, the gap between germline ends came to 10 bases. For the CDR3, the DNA is TGTGCCAGCAGCTTACGGAGTAGGGAGCAGTTCTTC. Translated, it gives CASSLRSREQFF.

This chain links TRBV5-4 with TRBJ2-7; 7 nucleotides align to TRBD2. Trimming removed 3 bases from V and 0 bases from J; junction bases left unmatched: 9. CDR3 length equals 16 residues. Germline-derived CDR1 and CDR2 are SGHNT and YYREEE (reference sequence). CDR3 nucleotides: TGTGCCAGCAGCTCCCCACAAGGGAGGGTCTCCTACGAGCAGTACTTC. Translated, it gives CASSSPQGRVSYEQYF.

The chain employs TRBV18 and TRBJ2-7; 8 bases match TRBD2. CDR1 and CDR2 from the germline V gene are KGHSH and LQKENI. The CDR3 extends over 16 amino acids. V was clipped by 3 bases and J by 1 base; unmatched bases: 8. The CDR3 sequence is CASSPGGLAGSYEQYV. The CDR3 nucleotides are TGTGCCAGCTCACCTGGAGGGTTAGCGGGATCCTACGAGCAGTACGTC.

This clone was detected ten times or more. The rearrangement links TRBV29-1 to TRBJ1-2, with no clear D. The CDR3 covers 12 residues. The V gene lost 4 bases and the J gene lost 4 bases, with 10 bases spanning the gap. Per germline, CDR1 SQVTM and CDR2 ANQGSEA. CDR3 region: CSVAQKTYGYTF. The CDR3 bases are TGCAGCGTTGCCCAGAAAACCTATGGCTACACCTTC.

The chain couples TRBV5-1 to TRBJ1-1; the D gene is possibly TRBD1 (6 bases). Germline loops: CDR1 SGHRS, CDR2 YFSETQ. V was pared by 1 base and J by 4 bases, with 14 bases between. The CDR3 is 15 residues long. CDR3 DNA sequence: TGCGCCAGCAGCTTGCTGGCGGGGGCGCCCACTGAAGCTTTCTTT. Translated, it gives CASSLLAGAPTEAFF. Combining the CDR3 with reference TRBV5-1 and TRBJ1-1 gives the whole variable domain KAGVTQTPRYLIKTRGQQVTLSCSPISGHRSVSWYQQTPGQGLQFLFEYFSETQRNKGNFPGRFSGRQFSNSRSEMNVSTLELGDSALYLCASSLLAGAPTEAFFGQGTRLTVV.

The chain uses TRBV7-9 and TRBJ1-4, with 7 bases that match TRBD1. The germline gives CDR1 SEHNR, CDR2 FQNEAQ (reference sequence). The CDR3 is 16 residues long. J was trimmed by 1 base and V by 6 bases; bases with no gene match: 8. The chain's CDR3 is CASSSKGAVTNEKLFF. CDR3 nucleotide sequence: TGTGCCAGCAGTTCGAAGGGGGCGGTAACTAATGAAAAACTGTTTTTT.